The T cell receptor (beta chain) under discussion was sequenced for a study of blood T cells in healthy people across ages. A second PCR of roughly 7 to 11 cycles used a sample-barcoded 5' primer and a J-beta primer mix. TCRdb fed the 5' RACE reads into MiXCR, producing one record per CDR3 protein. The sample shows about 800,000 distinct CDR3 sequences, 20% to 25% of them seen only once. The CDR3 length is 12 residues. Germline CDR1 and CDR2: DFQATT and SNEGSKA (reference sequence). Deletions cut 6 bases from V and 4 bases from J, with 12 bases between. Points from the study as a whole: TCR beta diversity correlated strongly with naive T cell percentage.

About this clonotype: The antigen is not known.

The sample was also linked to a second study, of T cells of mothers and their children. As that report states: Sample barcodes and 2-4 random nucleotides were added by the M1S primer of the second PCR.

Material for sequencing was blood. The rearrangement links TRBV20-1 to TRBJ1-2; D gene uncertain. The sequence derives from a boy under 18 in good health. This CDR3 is CSAGLDTYGYTF. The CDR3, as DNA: TGCAGTGCGGGCCTCGACACCTATGGCTACACCTTC.